Described below is a single T cell receptor beta chain sequence and its context. This clone was seen just once. Its antigen target is currently unknown. Qualities for individual bases were not recorded, and no much larger clone is one base off. The sample comes from a study of vaccination effects on CD4 cells after COVID-19 (dated 2022 in TCRdb). Turning to the overall study: Each participant received two doses of an mRNA SARS-CoV-2 vaccine, either BNT162b2 or mRNA-1273. SARS-CoV-2 spike-specific CD4+ TCR repertoires from before and after mRNA vaccination were compared in COVID-19 convalescent patients and in infection-naive vaccine recipients. The full study included over 8 COVID-19 convalescent patients and a handful of SARS-CoV-2-naive healthy vaccine recipients. The Oncomine TCR Beta short-read assay on an Illumina iSeq 100 was used to sequence cultures from other donors in the study. In a couple of convalescent patients, pre-vaccine samples were collected 16 days and one week ahead of the first dose, 142 and 148 days after COVID-19 diagnosis. The research as a whole found: In convalescent patients, the post-vaccine spike-reactive repertoire was composed mainly of new vaccine-induced clones that were largely distinct from infection-induced clones. Clones induced by infection and clones induced by vaccination both contracted markedly at late timepoints after vaccination, which fits with T cell responses waning over time. The study was limited by a small number of convalescent patients, and early post-infection timepoints were lacking.

Libraries were built with the immunoSEQ multiplex PCR assay. TCR beta CDR3 sequencing was performed on DNA from the cultured, isolated CD4+ T cells. The study's own analysis went as follows. The analysis removed non-productive TCR sequences, trimmed reads to the CDR3 region, and retained only CDR3s that were 7 or more amino acids long. Antigen-specific clonotypes were identified using the MANAFEST web app by comparison of expansion in peptide wells against reference cultures. To be called positive, a clone needed expansion at FDR<0.05 compared with the reference and with all other wells, an odds ratio greater than 5, and a frequency greater than 0.1% in two replicate wells. Clonotypes significantly expanded in SARS-CoV-2 spike wells and in at least one common cold coronavirus spike condition were defined as cross-reactive. CDR3 similarity was assessed by Levenshtein distance using the stringdist R package, and unrooted trees were constructed with ape in R 3.6.1. The table was pulled from immuneACCESS by TCRdb, which kept in-frame rearrangements only. Such tables lose some clones; where checked, under half of the loss comes from unresolved V genes, and the rest has no known cause. The D gene and trimming were derived from the DNA, and the V and J assignments and clone size from that table. This sample has 70,000 or so clones in its table, and roughly 73% of those were observed once. The ten biggest clones cover under 6% of the sample.

From its cysteine to its phenylalanine, the CDR3 spans 13 amino acids. Of all the DNA, just the CDR3 is kept, 39 bases in frame from base 1. CDR1 SGHVS and CDR2 FNYEAQ were looked up in the germline V gene. V and J are truncated by 1 base and 5 bases respectively, leaving an intervening sequence of 6 bases. In the ViraFEST assay, PBMC were stimulated with viral peptide pools, and antigen-specific CD4+ T cell clonotypes were then identified by expansion using TCR sequencing. After roughly 11 days of culture, CD4+ T cells were isolated with the EasySep CD4+ T cell isolation kit. Convalescent patients had PCR-confirmed SARS-CoV-2 infection between March and December 2020, before Alpha, Beta and Delta variants emerged in the United States. A few million PBMC per well were cultured with approximately 10 ug/ml peptides in IMDM containing 5% human AB serum, approximately 10 IU/ml IL-2 and gentamicin. A peptide pool from HIV-1 Nef was used as the negative control culture condition. Half of the culture medium was replaced with fresh IL-2-containing medium on days 3 and 7. Each peptide stimulation condition was cultured in triplicate wells unless otherwise noted. PBMC were separated from whole blood using Ficoll-Paque Plus gradient centrifugation and were then either cryopreserved at -140C or used fresh. The QIAamp micro DNA kit was used to extract genomic DNA from the cultured CD4+ T cells.

Material: CD4+ T cells from PBMCs cultured with HIV peptides, obtained before COVID-19 vaccination. The cell subset or site label corresponds to: HIV-1 Nef peptide pool negative control/reference culture. Recombination joined TRBV7-6 with TRBJ1-5; too little of a D gene remains to name it. This clonotype was obtained from a human donor who had a prior SARS-CoV-2 infection. The CDR3: CASSLGQDQPQHF. The nucleotide sequence is given as TGTGCCAGCAGCTTAGGCCAGGATCAGCCCCAGCATTTT.